This TCR beta chain was sequenced for a study of tumor-infiltrating lymphocytes in oesophageal squamous cell carcinoma. This clonotype has at least ten counts. MiXCR, run by TCRdb on the PCR reads, gives a single entry per CDR3 protein. The table lists roughly 18,000 distinct CDR3 sequences, under 45% of them singletons. The CDR3 is 16 residues long. Germline lookup yields CDR1 MNHEY and CDR2 SMNVEV (reference sequence). After removal of 5 bases from V and 3 bases from J, the junction contained 9 bases not matched to a gene. The sequenced sample consisted of esophageal tumor tissue. This chain connects TRBV27 to TRBJ2-1; 8 positions match TRBD2. The clonotype comes from a male donor with esophageal squamous cell carcinoma. The CDR3 region has the DNA TGTGCCAGCAGTCTCACTAGCGGAGCACTCTACAATGAGCAGTTCTTC. Residues: CASSLTSGALYNEQFF.